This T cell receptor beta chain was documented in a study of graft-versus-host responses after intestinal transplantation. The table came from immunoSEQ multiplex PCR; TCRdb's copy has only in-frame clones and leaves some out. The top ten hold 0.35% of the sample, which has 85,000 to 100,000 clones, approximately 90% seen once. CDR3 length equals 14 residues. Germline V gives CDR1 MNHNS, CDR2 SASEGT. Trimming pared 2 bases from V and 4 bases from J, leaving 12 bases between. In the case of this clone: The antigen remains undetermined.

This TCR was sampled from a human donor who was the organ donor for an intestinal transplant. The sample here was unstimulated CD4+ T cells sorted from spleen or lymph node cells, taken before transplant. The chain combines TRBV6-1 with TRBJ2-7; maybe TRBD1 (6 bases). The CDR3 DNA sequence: TGTGCCAGCAGTGAACTTAGGGGGAAATACGAGCAGTACTTC. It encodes CASSELRGKYEQYF.